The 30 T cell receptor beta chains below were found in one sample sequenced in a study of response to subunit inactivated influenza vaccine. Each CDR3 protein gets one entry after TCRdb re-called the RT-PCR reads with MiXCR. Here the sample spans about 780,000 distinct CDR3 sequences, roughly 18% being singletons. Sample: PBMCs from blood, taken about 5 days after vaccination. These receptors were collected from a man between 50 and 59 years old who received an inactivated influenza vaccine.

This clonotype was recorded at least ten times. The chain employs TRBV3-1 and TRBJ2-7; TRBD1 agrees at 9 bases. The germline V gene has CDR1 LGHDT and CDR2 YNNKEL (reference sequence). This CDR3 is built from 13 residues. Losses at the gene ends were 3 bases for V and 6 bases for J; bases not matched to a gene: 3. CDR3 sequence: CASSHRTGAEQYF. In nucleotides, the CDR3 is TGTGCCAGCAGCCATAGGACAGGGGCCGAGCAGTACTTC.

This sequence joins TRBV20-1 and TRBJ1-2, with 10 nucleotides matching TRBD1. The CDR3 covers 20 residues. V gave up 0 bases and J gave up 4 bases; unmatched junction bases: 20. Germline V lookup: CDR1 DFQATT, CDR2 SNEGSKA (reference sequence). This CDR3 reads CSARDRGLGGQGRNSYGYTF. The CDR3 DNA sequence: TGCAGTGCTAGAGATCGGGGTTTGGGGGGACAGGGGAGGAATTCCTATGGCTACACCTTC.

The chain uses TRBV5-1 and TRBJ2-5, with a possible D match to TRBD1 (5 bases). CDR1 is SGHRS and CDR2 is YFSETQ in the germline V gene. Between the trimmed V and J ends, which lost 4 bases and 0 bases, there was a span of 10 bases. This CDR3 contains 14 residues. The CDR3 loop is CASSLTAYQETQYF. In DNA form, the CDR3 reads TGCGCCAGCAGCCTGACAGCGTACCAAGAGACCCAGTACTTC.

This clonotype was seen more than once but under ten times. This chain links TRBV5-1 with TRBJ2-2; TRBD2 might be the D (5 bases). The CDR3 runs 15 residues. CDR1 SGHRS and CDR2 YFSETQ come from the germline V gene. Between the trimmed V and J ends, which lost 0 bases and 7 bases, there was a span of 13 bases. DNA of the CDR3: TGCGCCAGCAGCTTGGAACTGGGCGGAGGCGGGGAGCTGTTTTTT. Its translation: CASSLELGGGGELFF.

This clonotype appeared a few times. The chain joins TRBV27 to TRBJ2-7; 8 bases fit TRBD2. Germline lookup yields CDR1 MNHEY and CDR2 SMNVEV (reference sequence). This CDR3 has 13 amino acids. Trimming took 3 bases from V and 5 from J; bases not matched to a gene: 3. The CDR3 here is CASSFSGRNEQYF. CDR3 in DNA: TGTGCCAGCAGTTTCAGCGGGAGAAACGAGCAGTACTTC.

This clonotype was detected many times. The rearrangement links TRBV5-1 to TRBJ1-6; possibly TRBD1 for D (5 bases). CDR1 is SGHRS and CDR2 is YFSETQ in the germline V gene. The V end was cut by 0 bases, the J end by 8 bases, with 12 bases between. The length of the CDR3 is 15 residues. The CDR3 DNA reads TGCGCCAGCAGCTTGGCCGGTGGCAGGGATTCACCCCTCCACTTT. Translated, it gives CASSLAGGRDSPLHF.

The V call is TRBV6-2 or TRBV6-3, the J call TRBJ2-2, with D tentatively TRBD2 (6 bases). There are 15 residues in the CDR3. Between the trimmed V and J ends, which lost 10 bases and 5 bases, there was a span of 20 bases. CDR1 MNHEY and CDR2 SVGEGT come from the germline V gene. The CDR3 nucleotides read TGTGCCACCCAGAACCGGGAGATTCGGACCGGGGAGCTGTTTTTT. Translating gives CATQNREIRTGELFF.

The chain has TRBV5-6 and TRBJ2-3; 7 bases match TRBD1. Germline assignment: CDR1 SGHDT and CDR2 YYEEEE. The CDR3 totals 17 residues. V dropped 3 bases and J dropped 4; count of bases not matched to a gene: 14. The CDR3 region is CASSSRTGTYISDTQYF. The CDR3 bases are TGTGCCAGCAGCTCACGGACAGGAACCTATATTTCAGATACGCAGTATTTT.

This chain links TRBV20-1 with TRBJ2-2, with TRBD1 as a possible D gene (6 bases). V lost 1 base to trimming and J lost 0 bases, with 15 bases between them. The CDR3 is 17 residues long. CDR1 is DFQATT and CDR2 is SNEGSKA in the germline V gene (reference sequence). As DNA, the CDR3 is TGCAGTGCTAGAGCCCCGACAGGAACTACGAACACCGGGGAGCTGTTTTTT. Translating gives CSARAPTGTTNTGELFF.

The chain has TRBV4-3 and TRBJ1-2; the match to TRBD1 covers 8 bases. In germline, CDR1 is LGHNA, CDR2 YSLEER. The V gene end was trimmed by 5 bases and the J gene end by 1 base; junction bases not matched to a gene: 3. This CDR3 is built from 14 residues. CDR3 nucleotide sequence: TGCGCCAGCAGCGACGGACAGGGTAACTATGGCTACACCTTC. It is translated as CASSDGQGNYGYTF.

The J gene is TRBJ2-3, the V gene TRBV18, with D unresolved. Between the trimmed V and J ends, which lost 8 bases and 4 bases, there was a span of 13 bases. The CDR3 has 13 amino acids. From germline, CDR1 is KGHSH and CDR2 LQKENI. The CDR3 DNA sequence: TGTGCCAGCAGCCCATCTCGGTCAGATACGCAGTATTTT. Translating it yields CASSPSRSDTQYF.

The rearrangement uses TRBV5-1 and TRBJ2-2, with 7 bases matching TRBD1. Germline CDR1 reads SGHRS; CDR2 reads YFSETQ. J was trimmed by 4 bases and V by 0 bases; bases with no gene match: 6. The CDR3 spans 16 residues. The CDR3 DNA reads TGCGCCAGCAGCTTGGGACAGGGTATAGGCACCGGGGAGCTGTTTTTT. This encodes CASSLGQGIGTGELFF.

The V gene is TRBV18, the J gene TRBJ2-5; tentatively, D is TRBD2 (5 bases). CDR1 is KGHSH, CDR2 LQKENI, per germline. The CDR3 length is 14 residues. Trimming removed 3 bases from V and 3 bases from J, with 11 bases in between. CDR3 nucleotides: TGTGCCAGCTCACCCGGCCCGGGGAAAGAGACCCAGTACTTC. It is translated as CASSPGPGKETQYF.

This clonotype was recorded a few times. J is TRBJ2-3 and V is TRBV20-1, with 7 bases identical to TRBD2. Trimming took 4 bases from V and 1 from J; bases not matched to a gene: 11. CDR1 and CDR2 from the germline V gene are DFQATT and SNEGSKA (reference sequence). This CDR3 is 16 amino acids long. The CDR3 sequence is CSAKPGLQVGTDTQYF. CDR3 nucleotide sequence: TGCAGTGCTAAGCCGGGACTACAAGTAGGCACAGATACGCAGTATTTT.

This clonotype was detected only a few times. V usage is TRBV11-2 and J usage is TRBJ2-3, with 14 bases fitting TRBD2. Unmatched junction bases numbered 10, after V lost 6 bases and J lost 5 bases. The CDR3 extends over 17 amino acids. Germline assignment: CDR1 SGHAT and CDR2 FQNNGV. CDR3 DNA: TGTGCCAGCAGGGTGCGTCACGGGACTAGCGGGGGAGATACGCAGTATTTT. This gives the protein CASRVRHGTSGGDTQYF. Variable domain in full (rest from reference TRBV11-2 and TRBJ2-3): EAGVAQSPRYKIIEKRQSVAFWCNPISGHATLYWYQQILGQGPKLLIQFQNNGVVDDSQLPKDRFSAERLKGVDSTLKIQPAKLEDSAVYLCASRVRHGTSGGDTQYFGPGTRLTVL.

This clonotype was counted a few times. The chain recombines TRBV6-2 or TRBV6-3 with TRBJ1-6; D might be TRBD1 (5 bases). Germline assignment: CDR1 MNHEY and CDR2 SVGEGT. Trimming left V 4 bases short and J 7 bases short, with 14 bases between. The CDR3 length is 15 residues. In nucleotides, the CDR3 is TGTGCCAGCAGTTCATTGGGACGGGGGAATTCACCCCTCCACTTT. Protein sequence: CASSSLGRGNSPLHF.

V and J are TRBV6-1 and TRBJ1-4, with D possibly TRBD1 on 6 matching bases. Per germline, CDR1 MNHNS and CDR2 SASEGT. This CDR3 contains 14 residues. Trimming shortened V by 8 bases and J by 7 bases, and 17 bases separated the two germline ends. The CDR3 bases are TGTGCCAGCTTAACTGGACAGTCCCCTGAAAAACTGTTTTTT. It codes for CASLTGQSPEKLFF.

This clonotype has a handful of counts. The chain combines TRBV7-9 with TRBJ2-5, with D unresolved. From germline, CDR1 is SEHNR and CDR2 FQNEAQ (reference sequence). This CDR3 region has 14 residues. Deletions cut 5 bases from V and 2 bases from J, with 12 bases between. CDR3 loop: CASSPGNRQETQYF. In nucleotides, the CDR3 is TGTGCCAGCAGCCCAGGAAATCGGCAAGAGACCCAGTACTTC.

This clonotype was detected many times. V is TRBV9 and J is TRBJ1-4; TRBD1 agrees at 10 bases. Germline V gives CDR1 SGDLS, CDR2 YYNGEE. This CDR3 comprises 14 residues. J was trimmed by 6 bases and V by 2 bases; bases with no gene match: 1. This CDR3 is CASSVGTGDEKLFF. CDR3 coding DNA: TGTGCCAGCAGCGTCGGGACAGGGGATGAAAAACTGTTTTTT.

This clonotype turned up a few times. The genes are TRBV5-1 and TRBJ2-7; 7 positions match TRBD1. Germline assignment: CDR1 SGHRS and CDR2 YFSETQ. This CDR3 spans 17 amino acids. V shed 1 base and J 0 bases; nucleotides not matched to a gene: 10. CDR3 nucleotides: TGCGCCAGCAGCTTGTCGGGACAGACCGAAAACTCCTACGAGCAGTACTTC. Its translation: CASSLSGQTENSYEQYF.

The CDR3: CASRNVQGNYGYTF. The CDR3 nucleotides read TGTGCCAGCCGGAATGTACAGGGGAACTATGGCTACACCTTC. V usage is TRBV3-1 and J usage is TRBJ1-2; 7 bases map to TRBD1. CDR3 length: 14 amino acids. From germline, CDR1 is LGHDT and CDR2 YNNKEL (reference sequence). J lost 2 bases, V lost 8 bases, and 8 bases had no gene match.

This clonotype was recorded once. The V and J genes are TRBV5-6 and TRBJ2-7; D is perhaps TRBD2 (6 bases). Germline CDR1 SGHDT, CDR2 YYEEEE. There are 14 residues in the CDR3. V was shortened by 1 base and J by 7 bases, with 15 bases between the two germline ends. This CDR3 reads CASSLYGGRREQYF. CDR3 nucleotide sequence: TGTGCCAGCAGCTTGTATGGGGGGAGGCGGGAGCAGTACTTC.

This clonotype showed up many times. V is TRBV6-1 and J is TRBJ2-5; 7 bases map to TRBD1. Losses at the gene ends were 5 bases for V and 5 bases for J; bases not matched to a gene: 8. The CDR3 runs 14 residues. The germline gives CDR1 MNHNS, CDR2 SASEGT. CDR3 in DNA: TGTGCCAGCAGTCCCGACAGGGTTTACGAGACCCAGTACTTC. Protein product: CASSPDRVYETQYF.

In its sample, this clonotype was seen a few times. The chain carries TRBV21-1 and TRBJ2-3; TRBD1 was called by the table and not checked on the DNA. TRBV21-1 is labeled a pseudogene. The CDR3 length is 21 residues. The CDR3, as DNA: TGTGCCAGCAGCAAAGTCAAAAGGCACAGGCCCCCGCTTACTAGCACAGATACGCAGTATTTT. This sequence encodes CASSKVKRHRPPLTSTDTQYF.

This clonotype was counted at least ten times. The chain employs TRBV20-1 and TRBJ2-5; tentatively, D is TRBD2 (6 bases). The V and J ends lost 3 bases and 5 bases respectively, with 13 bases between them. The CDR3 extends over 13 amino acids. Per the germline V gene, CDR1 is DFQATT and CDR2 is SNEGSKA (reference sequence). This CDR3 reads CSASPLARETQYF. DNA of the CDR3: TGCAGTGCTAGTCCCCTAGCGCGGGAGACCCAGTACTTC.

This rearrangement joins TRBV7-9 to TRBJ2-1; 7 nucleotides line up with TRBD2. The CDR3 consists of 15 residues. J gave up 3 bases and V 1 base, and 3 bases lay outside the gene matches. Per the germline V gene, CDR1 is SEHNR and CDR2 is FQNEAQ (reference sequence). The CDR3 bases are TGTGCCAGCAGCTTAGTCGGGAGGCTCTACAATGAGCAGTTCTTC. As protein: CASSLVGRLYNEQFF.

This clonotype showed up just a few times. The CDR3 is CSARQTPNQPQHF. The CDR3 bases are TGCAGTGCCCGACAGACCCCTAATCAGCCCCAGCATTTT. This chain connects TRBV20-1 to TRBJ1-5, with TRBD1 as a possible D gene (5 bases). Deletions cut 6 bases from V and 4 bases from J, with 13 bases between. CDR3 length equals 13 residues. Looked up from germline, CDR1 is DFQATT and CDR2 is SNEGSKA (reference sequence).

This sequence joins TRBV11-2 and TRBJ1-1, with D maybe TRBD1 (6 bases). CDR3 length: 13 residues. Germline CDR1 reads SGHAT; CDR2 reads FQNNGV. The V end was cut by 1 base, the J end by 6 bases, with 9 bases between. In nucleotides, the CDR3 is TGTGCCAGCAGCTTAGCAGGGGTGGCTGAAGCTTTCTTT. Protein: CASSLAGVAEAFF.

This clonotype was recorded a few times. Here the CDR3 reads CASSVTGQNQPQHF. The CDR3 DNA reads as TGTGCCAGCAGCGTTACAGGGCAGAATCAGCCCCAGCATTTT. V is TRBV7-2 and J is TRBJ1-5; the D gene is possibly TRBD1 (6 bases). Trimming cost V 5 bases and J 4 bases, with 12 bases left between them. From germline, CDR1 is SGHTA and CDR2 FQGNSA. The CDR3 has 14 amino acids.

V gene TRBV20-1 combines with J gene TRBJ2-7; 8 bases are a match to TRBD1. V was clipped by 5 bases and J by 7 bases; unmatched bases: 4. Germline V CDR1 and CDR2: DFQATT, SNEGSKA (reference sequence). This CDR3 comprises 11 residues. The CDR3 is CSARTGREQYF. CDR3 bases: TGCAGTGCTCGGACAGGGAGGGAGCAGTACTTC.